This paragraph reports one TCR beta chain. This is likely a read error, given that the CDR3 carries no conserved phenylalanine or tryptophan at its end. It is unclear where the CDR3 begins or ends on the DNA, so no DNA is shown, and the CDR3 is as TCRdb lists it. Germline V gives CDR1 SEHNR, CDR2 FQNEAQ (reference sequence). The CDR3 extends over 13 residues, inclusive of both ends. An expansion of CD8+CD57+ cells by flow cytometry had been shown in patients chosen for sequencing. This sample stems from a study of CD8+CD57+ T cells in acquired aplastic anemia. Researchers used genomic DNA as the template to profile TCR beta VDJ and CDR3. TCRdb used MiXCR to reprocess the reads, holding one entry per CDR3 protein. The repertoire has fewer than 300,000 distinct CDR3 sequences, 82% of them found once; the top ten carry about two fifths.

The sequenced material came from sorted CD4+, CD8+, or CD8+CD57+ T cells (not recorded which) from PBMCs. The sequence derives from a human donor with aplastic anemia. V and J are TRBV7-9 and TRBJ2-3; the DNA was not compared with TRBD1, the D call given in the table. The CDR3 here is CASSPGQLEETQY.